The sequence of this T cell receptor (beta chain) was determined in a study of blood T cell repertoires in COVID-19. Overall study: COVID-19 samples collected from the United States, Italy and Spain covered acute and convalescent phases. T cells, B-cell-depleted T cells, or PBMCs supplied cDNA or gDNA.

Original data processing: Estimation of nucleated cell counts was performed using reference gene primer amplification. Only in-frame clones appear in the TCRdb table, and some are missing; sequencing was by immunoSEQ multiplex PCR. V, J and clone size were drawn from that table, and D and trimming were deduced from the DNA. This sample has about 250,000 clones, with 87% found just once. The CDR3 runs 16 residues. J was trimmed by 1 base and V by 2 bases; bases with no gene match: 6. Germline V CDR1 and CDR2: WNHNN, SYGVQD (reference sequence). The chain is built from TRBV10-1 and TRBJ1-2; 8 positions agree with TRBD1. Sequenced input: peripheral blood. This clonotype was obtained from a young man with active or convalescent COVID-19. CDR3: CASSEAQGAINYGYTF. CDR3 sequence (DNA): TGCGCCAGCAGTGAGGCTCAGGGGGCGATTAACTATGGCTACACCTTC.